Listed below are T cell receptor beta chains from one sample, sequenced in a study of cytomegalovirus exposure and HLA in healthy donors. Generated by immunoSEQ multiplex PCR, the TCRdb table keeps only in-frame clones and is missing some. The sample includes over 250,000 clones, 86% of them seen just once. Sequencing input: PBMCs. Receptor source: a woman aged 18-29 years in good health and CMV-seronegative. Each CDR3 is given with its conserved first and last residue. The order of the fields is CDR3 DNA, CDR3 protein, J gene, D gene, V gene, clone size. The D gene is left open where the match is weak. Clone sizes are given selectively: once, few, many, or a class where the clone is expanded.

DNA: TGCAGCGTTGAAGATGGAGCTAGCGGGGGGAGAAACACCGGGGAGCTGTTTTTT
CDR3: CSVEDGASGGRNTGELFF
J: TRBJ2-2
D: TRBD2
V: TRBV29-1
size: NA

DNA: TGCGCCAGCAGCCCCAGTTTAGCGGGTAACAATGAGCAGTTCTTC
CDR3: CASSPSLAGNNEQFF
J: TRBJ2-1
D: TRBD2
V: TRBV10-1
size: NA

DNA: TGCGCCAGCAGACAGTCCAGCTCTGGAAACACCATATATTTT
CDR3: CASRQSSSGNTIYF
J: TRBJ1-3
D: NA
V: TRBV5-1
size: NA

DNA: TGTGCCAGCAGCGTTGGGGGCCTGAGCGGCTACACCTTC
CDR3: CASSVGGLSGYTF
J: TRBJ1-2
D: NA
V: TRBV9
size: NA

DNA: TGTGCCAGCAGCTTACTTCCGGGACAGGGTGACAATGAGCAGTTCTTC
CDR3: CASSLLPGQGDNEQFF
J: TRBJ2-1
D: TRBD1
V: TRBV7-9
size: NA

DNA: TGTGCCAGCAGCTTAGGGGGAAGGGGCACTGAAGCTTTCTTT
CDR3: CASSLGGRGTEAFF
J: TRBJ1-1
D: NA
V: TRBV11-2
size: NA

DNA: TGTGCCAGCAACCCAGCGGGAGTAAACGAGCAGTACTTC
CDR3: CASNPAGVNEQYF
J: TRBJ2-7
D: TRBD2
V: TRBV2
size: NA

DNA: TGTGCCAGCAGTGGCATGGGACTAGCGGGAGTTGGTTTC
CDR3: CASSGMGLAGVGF
J: TRBJ2-7
D: TRBD2
V: TRBV2
size: NA

DNA: TGTGCCAGCAGTGAAGCAGGGGCGAGAGGCTACACCTTC
CDR3: CASSEAGARGYTF
J: TRBJ1-2
D: NA
V: TRBV2
size: NA

DNA: TGCGCCAGCAGCCAAGGCCAGACAGGGTCCTACGAGCAGTACTTC
CDR3: CASSQGQTGSYEQYF
J: TRBJ2-7
D: TRBD1
V: TRBV4-1
size: NA

DNA: TGTGCCAGCAGCTTATTCGGCGGGGGGGTCTCAGATACGCAGTATTTT
CDR3: CASSLFGGGVSDTQYF
J: TRBJ2-3
D: TRBD2
V: TRBV11-2
size: NA

DNA: TGTGCCTGGACAGGGGGCGAAGAGACCCAGTACTTC
CDR3: CAWTGGEETQYF
J: TRBJ2-5
D: TRBD1
V: TRBV30
size: NA

DNA: TGTGCCGTAAGGGGCAGGGGGGTCAATCAGCCCCAGCATTTT
CDR3: CAVRGRGVNQPQHF
J: TRBJ1-5
D: TRBD1
V: TRBV6-5
size: NA

DNA: TGTGCCAGTAGTTGGACTAGCGGGAGTTCGAAGGAGCAGTACTTC
CDR3: CASSWTSGSSKEQYF
J: TRBJ2-7
D: TRBD2
V: TRBV19
size: NA

DNA: TGTGCCAGCAGTTACCGCAGGGATAGCAATCAGCCCCAGCATTTT
CDR3: CASSYRRDSNQPQHF
J: TRBJ1-5
D: NA
V: TRBV6-5
size: NA

DNA: TGTGCCAGCAGTTTTACAATAAACACTGAAGCTTTCTTT
CDR3: CASSFTINTEAFF
J: TRBJ1-1
D: NA
V: TRBV27
size: NA

DNA: TGTGCCAGCAGGTCACCCCCGGACGGACTCTACGAGCAGTACTTC
CDR3: CASRSPPDGLYEQYF
J: TRBJ2-7
D: NA
V: TRBV27
size: few

DNA: TGTGCCAGCAGCTTAGGAGGGGGCTCGAACTATGGCTACACCTTC
CDR3: CASSLGGGSNYGYTF
J: TRBJ1-2
D: TRBD1
V: TRBV11-2
size: NA

DNA: TGTGCCAGCAGTCCCAGCCGGGACAGCCATTCACCCCTCCACTTT
CDR3: CASSPSRDSHSPLHF
J: TRBJ1-6
D: TRBD1
V: TRBV13
size: few

DNA: TGCAGCGTATTGGGACAGAGCTTAAGCTCTGGGGCCAACGTCCTGACTTTC
CDR3: CSVLGQSLSSGANVLTF
J: TRBJ2-6
D: TRBD1
V: TRBV29-1
size: once

DNA: TGCGCCAGCAGTGAGTCCCTAGAGGGCACCTATGGCTACACCTTC
CDR3: CASSESLEGTYGYTF
J: TRBJ1-2
D: NA
V: TRBV10-1
size: NA

DNA: TGTGCCAGCAGTTACCCAGGGGGCGGTGAAAAACTGTTTTTT
CDR3: CASSYPGGGEKLFF
J: TRBJ1-4
D: TRBD1
V: TRBV28
size: NA

DNA: TGTGCCAGCAGCTCCTCCTCGACAGGGTCTGGCTATGGCTACACCTTC
CDR3: CASSSSSTGSGYGYTF
J: TRBJ1-2
D: TRBD1
V: TRBV11-2
size: NA

DNA: TGTGCCAGCAGTCTCCGGGACAGGGGCGAGCAGTACTTC
CDR3: CASSLRDRGEQYF
J: TRBJ2-7
D: TRBD1
V: TRBV6-5
size: NA

DNA: TGTGCCAGCAGGGGGGAGGTCATGGGGTCCTACAATGAGCAGTTCTTC
CDR3: CASRGEVMGSYNEQFF
J: TRBJ2-1
D: NA
V: TRBV2
size: NA

DNA: TGTGCCAGCAGTTACGGGGCACCCACTGAAGCTTTCTTT
CDR3: CASSYGAPTEAFF
J: TRBJ1-1
D: NA
V: TRBV6-5
size: once

DNA: TGTGCCAGCAGCCGGGACAGGGGGGCAGATACGCAGTATTTT
CDR3: CASSRDRGADTQYF
J: TRBJ2-3
D: TRBD1
V: TRBV11-1
size: NA

DNA: TGCGCCAGCAGCTTCGGGGGGGACTATGGCTACACCTTC
CDR3: CASSFGGDYGYTF
J: TRBJ1-2
D: NA
V: TRBV5-1
size: few

DNA: TGTGCCTGGGCCACCGGGACAGGAAATGAAAAACTGTTTTTT
CDR3: CAWATGTGNEKLFF
J: TRBJ1-4
D: TRBD1
V: TRBV30
size: NA

DNA: TGCGCCAGCAGCCAGATCGGGACTGAAGCTTTCTTT
CDR3: CASSQIGTEAFF
J: TRBJ1-1
D: NA
V: TRBV4-3
size: NA

DNA: TGTGCCAGCAGCCCAAGGGACAGCACCTTTGCCGAGCAGTACTTC
CDR3: CASSPRDSTFAEQYF
J: TRBJ2-7
D: TRBD1
V: TRBV11-3
size: NA

DNA: TGTGCCGTCCACAGGGGCTCTGGGGCCAACGTCCTGACTTTC
CDR3: CAVHRGSGANVLTF
J: TRBJ2-6
D: TRBD1
V: TRBV6-1
size: once

DNA: TGTGCCAGCAGTTGGGACAGGGAGAGCTACACCTTC
CDR3: CASSWDRESYTF
J: TRBJ1-2
D: TRBD1
V: TRBV6-5
size: NA

DNA: TGCGCCAGCAGCCAAGTTTTATCAGGGAAGGCTAACTATGGCTACACCTTC
CDR3: CASSQVLSGKANYGYTF
J: TRBJ1-2
D: NA
V: TRBV4-1
size: few

DNA: TGTGCCACCAGCAGCGGGGGTACCCGGGTTCCTTACACCGGGGAGCTGTTTTTT
CDR3: CATSSGGTRVPYTGELFF
J: TRBJ2-2
D: NA
V: TRBV15
size: NA

DNA: TGTGCCAGCAGTTCGACAGGGTTTTGGTATGGCTACACCTTC
CDR3: CASSSTGFWYGYTF
J: TRBJ1-2
D: TRBD1
V: TRBV27
size: NA

DNA: TGCGCCAGCAGACTCTCGGCTAGTTCGGATACGCAGTATTTT
CDR3: CASRLSASSDTQYF
J: TRBJ2-3
D: NA
V: TRBV4-3
size: once

DNA: TGTGCCAGCAAGAGCGGGAGGGCCTACGAGCAGTACTTC
CDR3: CASKSGRAYEQYF
J: TRBJ2-7
D: TRBD2
V: TRBV25-1
size: once

DNA: TGTGCCAGCAGTTTATCCCCGGGAATTTACGAGCAGTACTTC
CDR3: CASSLSPGIYEQYF
J: TRBJ2-7
D: NA
V: TRBV27
size: NA

DNA: TGTGCCAGCACCCGGACAGGGTTCGAAGGAGATACGCAGTATTTT
CDR3: CASTRTGFEGDTQYF
J: TRBJ2-3
D: TRBD1
V: TRBV6-5
size: NA